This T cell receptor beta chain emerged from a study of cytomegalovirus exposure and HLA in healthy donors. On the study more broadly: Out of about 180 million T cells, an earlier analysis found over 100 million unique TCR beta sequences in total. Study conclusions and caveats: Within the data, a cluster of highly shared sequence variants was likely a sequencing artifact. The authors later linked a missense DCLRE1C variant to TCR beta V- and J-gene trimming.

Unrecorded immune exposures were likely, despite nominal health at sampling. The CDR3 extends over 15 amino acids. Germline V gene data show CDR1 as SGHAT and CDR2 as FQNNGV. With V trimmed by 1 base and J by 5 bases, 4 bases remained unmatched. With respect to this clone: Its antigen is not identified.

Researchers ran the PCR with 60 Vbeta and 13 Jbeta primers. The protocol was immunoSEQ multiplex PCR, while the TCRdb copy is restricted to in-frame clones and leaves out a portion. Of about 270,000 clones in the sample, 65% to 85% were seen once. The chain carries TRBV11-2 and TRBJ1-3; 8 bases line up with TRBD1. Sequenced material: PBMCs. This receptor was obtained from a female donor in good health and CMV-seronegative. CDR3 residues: CASSLVRTGRNTIYF. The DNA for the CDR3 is TGTGCCAGCAGCTTAGTTAGGACAGGGAGAAACACCATATATTTT.